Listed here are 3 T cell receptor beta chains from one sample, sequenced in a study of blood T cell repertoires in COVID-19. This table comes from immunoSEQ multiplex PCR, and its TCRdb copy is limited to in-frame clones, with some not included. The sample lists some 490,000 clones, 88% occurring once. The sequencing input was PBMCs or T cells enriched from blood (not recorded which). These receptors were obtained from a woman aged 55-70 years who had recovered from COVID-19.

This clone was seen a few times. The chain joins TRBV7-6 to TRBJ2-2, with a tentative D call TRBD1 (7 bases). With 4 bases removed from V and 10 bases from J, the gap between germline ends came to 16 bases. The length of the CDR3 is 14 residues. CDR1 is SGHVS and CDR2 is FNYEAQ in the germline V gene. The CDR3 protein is CASSYRQGGMELFF. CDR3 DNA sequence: TGTGCCAGCAGCTATCGACAGGGAGGAATGGAGCTGTTTTTT.

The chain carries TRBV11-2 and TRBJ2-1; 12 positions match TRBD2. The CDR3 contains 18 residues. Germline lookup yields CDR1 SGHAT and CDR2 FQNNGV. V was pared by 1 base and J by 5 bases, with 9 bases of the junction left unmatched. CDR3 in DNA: TGTGCCAGCAGCTTAGGCGCTAGCGGGGGGGCTATTCACAATGAGCAGTTCTTC. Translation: CASSLGASGGAIHNEQFF.

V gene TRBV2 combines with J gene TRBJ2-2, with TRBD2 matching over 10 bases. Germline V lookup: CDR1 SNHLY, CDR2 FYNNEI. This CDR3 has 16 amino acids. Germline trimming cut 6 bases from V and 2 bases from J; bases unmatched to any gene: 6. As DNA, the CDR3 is TGTGCCAGCAGATTTAGCGGGGGGCCTAACACCGGGGAGCTGTTTTTT. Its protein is CASRFSGGPNTGELFF.